The 5 T cell receptor beta chains listed next were all sequenced from one sample in a study of brain T cells in children with intractable seizures. Here immunoSEQ multiplex PCR was the method, and the copy in TCRdb shows in-frame clones only, minus some. This sample has hundreds of thousands of clones; over 90% occur once, and the top ten carry 5% to 7%. The time point was: blood from clinic visit 5 months post-surgery; TSC patient then seizure free. Source: peripheral blood, taken about 5 months after surgery. Receptors originate from a boy in the first two years of life with tuberous sclerosis and intractable seizures.

With regard to this clone: Because the CDR3 is missing its conserved closing phenylalanine or tryptophan, this is likely a read error. No DNA is shown, since the ends of the CDR3 on it are uncertain; the CDR3 is the one TCRdb lists. The rearrangement links TRBV6-7 to TRBJ1-6. TRBV6-7 is sorted into the ORF group, with uncertain function. The CDR3 length is 9 residues, termini included. The CDR3 loop is CASSYLVLA.

The V gene is TRBV5-4, the J gene TRBJ1-2; no reliable D call. V shed 2 bases and J shed 6 bases, with 11 bases lying between them. Germline V gene lookup returns CDR1 SGHNT and CDR2 YYREEE (reference sequence). This CDR3 spans 13 amino acids. CDR3 sequence: CASSLGIFNGYTF. Here the CDR3 DNA reads TGTGCCAGCAGCTTAGGGATTTTTAATGGCTACACCTTC. The whole variable domain, filled in from reference TRBV5-4 and TRBJ1-2, reads ETGVTQSPTHLIKTRGQQVTLRCSSQSGHNTVSWYQQALGQGPQFIFQYYREEENGRGNFPPRFSGLQFPNYSSELNVNALELDDSALYLCASSLGIFNGYTFGSGTRLTVV.

The rearrangement uses TRBV3-1 (or the pseudogene TRBV3-2) and TRBJ2-7; 9 nucleotides agree with TRBD2. Germline loops: CDR1 LGHDT, CDR2 YNNKEL (reference sequence). Trimming took 1 base from V and 4 from J; bases not matched to a gene: 8. The CDR3 totals 16 residues. CDR3 in DNA: TGTGCCAGCAGCCAAGCTGGCGGGAGGGCCTTATACGAGCAGTACTTC. Its translation: CASSQAGGRALYEQYF.

V and J are TRBV15 and TRBJ1-6; D gene unclear. V lost 0 bases, J lost 6 bases, and 12 bases lay in between. Per germline, CDR1 LNHNV and CDR2 YYDKDF (reference sequence). This CDR3 has 16 residues. The CDR3 region has the DNA TGTGCCACCAGCAGAGAGAGGTTACAGCTTAATTCACCCCTCCACTTT. Its protein product is CATSRERLQLNSPLHF.

The V and J genes are TRBV19 and TRBJ2-1; no clear D gene. Trimming removed 6 bases from V and 0 bases from J, with 12 bases in between. Germline V gene lookup returns CDR1 LNHDA and CDR2 SQIVND (reference sequence). This CDR3 is 15 amino acids long. This chain's CDR3 is CASRLHASSYNEQFF. CDR3 nucleotides: TGTGCCAGTAGACTTCACGCCTCCTCCTACAATGAGCAGTTCTTC.